Listed here is a single TCR beta chain. What it binds is not known. Sequenced by immunoSEQ multiplex PCR; TCRdb stores in-frame clones only, minus some. The sample consists of about 55,000 clones, more than 60% of them appearing once. The data stem from a study of CD4+ T cells in melanoma. In germline, CDR1 is SNHLY, CDR2 FYNNEI. The CDR3 runs to 16 residues. J was trimmed by 5 bases and V by 2 bases; bases with no gene match: 5. Notes on the study in general: CD8+ T cell, macrophage and B cell function reportedly correlated with neoantigen-specific CD4+ T cells. Reportedly, melanoma neoantigen-specific CD4+ T cells showed varied differentiation states.

This TCR derives from a human donor with melanoma. The genes are TRBV2 and TRBJ1-5, with 11 bases matching TRBD1. The source material was tumor tissue. The DNA for the CDR3 is TGTGCCAGCAGTGAAACGCTGGACAGGGGGCATCAGCCCCAGCATTTT. It is translated as CASSETLDRGHQPQHF.